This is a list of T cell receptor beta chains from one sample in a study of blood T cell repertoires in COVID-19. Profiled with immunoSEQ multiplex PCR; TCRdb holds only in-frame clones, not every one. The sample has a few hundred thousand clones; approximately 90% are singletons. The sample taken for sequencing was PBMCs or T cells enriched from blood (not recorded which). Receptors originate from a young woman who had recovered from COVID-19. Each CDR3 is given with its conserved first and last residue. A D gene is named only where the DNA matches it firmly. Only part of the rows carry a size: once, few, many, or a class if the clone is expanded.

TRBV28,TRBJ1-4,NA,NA,TGTGCCAGCAGGTCGACAGACCTTAATGAAAAACTGTTTTTT,CASRSTDLNEKLFF
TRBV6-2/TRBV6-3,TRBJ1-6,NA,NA,TGTGCCAGCAGTAAAACGACAGACGAATATAATTCACCCCTCCACTTT,CASSKTTDEYNSPLHF
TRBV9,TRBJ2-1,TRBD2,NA,TGTGCCAGCAGCGGACCGGCGTCCGGGAGGGATAACAATGAGCAGTTCTTC,CASSGPASGRDNNEQFF
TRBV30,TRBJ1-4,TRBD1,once,TGTGCCTGGAGTGTACCGACAGGGCGTAATGAAAAACTGTTTTTT,CAWSVPTGRNEKLFF
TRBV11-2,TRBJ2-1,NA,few,TGTGCCAGCAGCCCGACTAGAGATGAGCAGTTCTTC,CASSPTRDEQFF
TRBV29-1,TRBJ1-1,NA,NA,TGCAGCGTTGAGGTAGGAGGGAACACTGAAGCTTTCTTT,CSVEVGGNTEAFF
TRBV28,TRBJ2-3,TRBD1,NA,TGTGCCAGCAGTTACGGGACAGCTACAGATACGCAGTATTTT,CASSYGTATDTQYF
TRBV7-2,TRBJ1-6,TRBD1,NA,TGTGCCAGCAGCTTAAGGGTGGCGCAGGGGGCATCACCCCTCCACTTT,CASSLRVAQGASPLHF
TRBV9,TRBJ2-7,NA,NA,TGTGCCAGCAGCGTAGACCCCACCGACAGAACCGAGCAGTACTTC,CASSVDPTDRTEQYF
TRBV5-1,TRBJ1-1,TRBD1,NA,TGCGCCAGCAGCACCCAGACAGGGACGGCTGAAGCTTTCTTT,CASSTQTGTAEAFF
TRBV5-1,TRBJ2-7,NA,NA,TGCGCCAGCAGCTTACCACAGGGCGCCTACGAGCAGTACTTC,CASSLPQGAYEQYF
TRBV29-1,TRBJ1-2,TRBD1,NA,TGCAGCGTTGAAGTACAGGGGGCGGGTGGCTACACCTTC,CSVEVQGAGGYTF
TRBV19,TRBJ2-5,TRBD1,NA,TGTGCCAGTAGTCCCCGGACAGGGGGTCTACACCTACAAGAGACCCAGTACTTC,CASSPRTGGLHLQETQYF
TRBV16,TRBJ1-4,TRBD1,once,TGTGCCAGCAGCCCAAACACAGGGGCGGCAACTAATGAAAAACTGTTTTTT,CASSPNTGAATNEKLFF
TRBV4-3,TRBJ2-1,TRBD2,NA,TGCGCCAGCTCTTATAGAAGCCTAGCGGGAAACGGTGAGCAGTTCTTC,CASSYRSLAGNGEQFF